Below, 10 T cell receptor beta chains from the same sample are listed, as sequenced in a study of blood T cells in healthy people across ages. With a J-beta primer mix and a sample-barcoded 5' primer, a second PCR ran about 6 to 11 cycles. TCRdb used MiXCR to reprocess the 5' RACE reads, holding one entry per CDR3 protein. Of under 2 million distinct CDR3 sequences listed, approximately 32% are singletons. Sequenced material: blood. The receptors were sampled from a woman aged 30 to 39 in good health.

There are a few counts of this clonotype. The gene calls are TRBV7-2 and TRBJ2-3, with TRBD2 as a possible D gene (6 bases). V was cut by 6 bases and J by 4 bases, with 14 bases left in between. The CDR3 has 14 residues. The V gene's germline CDR1 is SGHTA and CDR2 FQGNSA. In DNA, the CDR3 is TGTGCCAGCAGTGGGGGGAGTGGTGCAGATACGCAGTATTTT. Translating gives CASSGGSGADTQYF.

This clonotype turned up a few times. This chain links TRBV14 with TRBJ2-2, with D uncertain. The ends were cut back, 0 bases at V and 1 base at J, with 9 bases in the middle. Germline V gene lookup returns CDR1 SGHDN and CDR2 FVKESK. CDR3 length: 16 amino acids. The CDR3 sequence is CASSQDQLMNTGELFF. CDR3 sequence (DNA): TGTGCCAGCAGCCAAGACCAGCTTATGAACACCGGGGAGCTGTTTTTT. The full variable domain, completed using reference TRBV14 and TRBJ2-2, is EAGVTQFPSHSVIEKGQTVTLRCDPISGHDNLYWYRRVMGKEIKFLLHFVKESKQDESGMPNNRFLAERTGGTYSTLKVQPAELEDSGVYFCASSQDQLMNTGELFFGEGSRLTVL.

The chain links TRBV6-2 or TRBV6-3 to TRBJ2-1; TRBD2 might be the D (7 bases). Germline CDR1 is MNHEY and CDR2 is SVGEGT. The length of the CDR3 is 14 residues. The germline V and J ends were trimmed by 5 bases and 7 bases, with 15 bases remaining between them. CDR3 loop: CASSEEGGANEQFF. The CDR3 nucleotides read TGTGCCAGCAGTGAGGAGGGGGGGGCTAATGAGCAGTTCTTC.

This clonotype has more than one count but fewer than ten. This chain joins TRBV25-1 and TRBJ2-7; 10 bases are shared with TRBD1. In germline, CDR1 is MGHDK, CDR2 SYGVNS. The CDR3 loop spans 15 amino acids. The J segment lost 6 bases and the V segment lost 1 base, leaving 6 bases of the junction unmatched. In DNA, the CDR3 is TGTGCCAGCAGTGAATCCGGGACAGGGGATAGCGAGCAGTACTTC. It specifies CASSESGTGDSEQYF.

The sample holds a few counts of this clonotype. V is TRBV20-1 and J is TRBJ2-3; 7 bases fit TRBD2. Germline CDR1 reads DFQATT; CDR2 reads SNEGSKA (reference sequence). The CDR3 is 16 residues long. The V gene end was trimmed by 5 bases and the J gene end by 1 base; junction bases not matched to a gene: 12. CDR3 in amino acids: CSADPGASGGTDTQYF. The CDR3, as DNA: TGCAGTGCTGACCCTGGGGCTAGCGGAGGCACAGATACGCAGTATTTT.

The chain employs TRBV28 and TRBJ2-7; 8 nucleotides agree with TRBD1. The CDR3 consists of 17 residues. Per germline, CDR1 MDHEN and CDR2 SYDVKM. J was trimmed by 3 bases and V by 3 bases; bases with no gene match: 13. CDR3 protein: CASSFVRPPTGVYEQYF. DNA of the CDR3: TGTGCCAGCAGTTTTGTGCGGCCTCCGACAGGGGTCTACGAGCAGTACTTC.

J is TRBJ1-5 and V is TRBV5-1; D is perhaps TRBD1 (6 bases). The CDR3 extends over 16 amino acids. In germline, CDR1 is SGHRS, CDR2 YFSETQ. Trimming stripped 0 bases from V and 3 bases from J, with 13 bases between. The CDR3 DNA reads as TGCGCCAGCAGCTTGGCCAGAGGACAGTCCAATCAGCCCCAGCATTTT. Amino acids: CASSLARGQSNQPQHF.

This clonotype was found many times. This chain links TRBV7-2 with TRBJ2-5; 9 positions match TRBD2. Germline V gene sequence: CDR1 SGHTA, CDR2 FQGNSA. The V gene end was trimmed by 0 bases and the J gene end by 5 bases; junction bases not matched to a gene: 10. The CDR3 sequence is 17 residues long. The CDR3 sequence: CASSLATVAGVDETQYF. CDR3 DNA: TGTGCCAGCAGCTTAGCGACGGTAGCGGGAGTTGACGAGACCCAGTACTTC.

This clonotype came up many times. This chain links TRBV20-1 with TRBJ2-1, with TRBD2 identical over 11 bases. This CDR3 comprises 15 residues. V trimming: 1 base; J trimming: 6 bases; junction bases outside the gene matches: 5. The germline V gene encodes CDR1 DFQATT and CDR2 SNEGSKA (reference sequence). The CDR3 sequence: CSARVLAGGPNEQFF. The DNA for the CDR3 is TGCAGTGCTAGAGTTCTAGCGGGAGGTCCCAATGAGCAGTTCTTC.

The V gene is TRBV28, the J gene TRBJ2-5; TRBD2 aligns across 8 bases. This CDR3 has 14 amino acids. The trim removed 2 bases at V and 4 bases at J, leaving 3 bases unmatched. Germline lookup yields CDR1 MDHEN and CDR2 SYDVKM. Here the CDR3 reads CASSLRGGPETQYF. DNA of the CDR3: TGTGCCAGCAGTTTACGGGGGGGCCCAGAGACCCAGTACTTC.